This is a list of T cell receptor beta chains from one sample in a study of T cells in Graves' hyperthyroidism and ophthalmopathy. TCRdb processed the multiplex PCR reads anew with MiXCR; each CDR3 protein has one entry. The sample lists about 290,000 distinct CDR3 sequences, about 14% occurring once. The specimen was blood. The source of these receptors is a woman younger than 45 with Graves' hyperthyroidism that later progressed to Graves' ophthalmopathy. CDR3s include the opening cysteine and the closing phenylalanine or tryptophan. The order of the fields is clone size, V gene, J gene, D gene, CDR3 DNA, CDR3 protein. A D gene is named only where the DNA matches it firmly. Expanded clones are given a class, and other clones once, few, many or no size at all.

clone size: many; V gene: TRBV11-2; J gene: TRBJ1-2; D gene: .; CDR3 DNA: TGTGCCAGCAGCCCAACCCAAGGCCGTCAAATCTATGGCTACACCTTC; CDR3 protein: CASSPTQGRQIYGYTF
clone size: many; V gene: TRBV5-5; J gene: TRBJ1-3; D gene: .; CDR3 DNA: TGTGCCAGCAGCCTCCCGGATGGAGGAAACACCATATATTTT; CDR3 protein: CASSLPDGGNTIYF
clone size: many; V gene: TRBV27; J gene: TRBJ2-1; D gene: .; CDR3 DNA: TGTGCCAGCAGTTTAAACCCCCCCTATGAGCAGTTCTTC; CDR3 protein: CASSLNPPYEQFF
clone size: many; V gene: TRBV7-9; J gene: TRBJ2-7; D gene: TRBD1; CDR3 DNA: TGTGCCAGCAGCAACTCCCACCGGACAGGGGACTCCTACGAGCAGTACTTC; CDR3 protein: CASSNSHRTGDSYEQYF
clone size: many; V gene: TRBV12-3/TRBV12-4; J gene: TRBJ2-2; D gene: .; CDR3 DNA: TGTGCCAGCAGTTTAGCTAGCGGAGCGGGGGAGCTGTTTTTT; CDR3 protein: CASSLASGAGELFF
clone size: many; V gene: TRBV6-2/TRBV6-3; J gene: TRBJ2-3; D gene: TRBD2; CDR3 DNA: TGTGCCAGCAGTTACTCTGCGGGAGGAGGGCCAGATACGCAGTATTTT; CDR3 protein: CASSYSAGGGPDTQYF
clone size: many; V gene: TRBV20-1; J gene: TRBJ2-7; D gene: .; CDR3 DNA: TGCAGTGTCGGGGCCAGCGGAGGCCACGAGCAGTACTTC; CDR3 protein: CSVGASGGHEQYF
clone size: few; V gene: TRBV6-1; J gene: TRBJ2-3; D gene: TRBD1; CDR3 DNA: TGTGCCAGCAGTGTCTGGGACAGGAGGGCTGAGGCTACGCAGTATTTT; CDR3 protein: CASSVWDRRAEATQYF
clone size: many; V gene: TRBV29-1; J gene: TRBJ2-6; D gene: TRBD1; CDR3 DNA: TGCAGCGTGGGGACAGGGGGGTCCGGGGCCAACGTCCTGACTTTC; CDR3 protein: CSVGTGGSGANVLTF
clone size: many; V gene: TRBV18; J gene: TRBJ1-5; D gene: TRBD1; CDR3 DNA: TGTGCCAGCTCACCACTTGACAGGGTTGGCAATCAGCCCCAGCATTTT; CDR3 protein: CASSPLDRVGNQPQHF
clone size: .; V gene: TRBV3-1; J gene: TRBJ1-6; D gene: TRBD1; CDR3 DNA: TGTGCCAGCAGCCTACCCCCGCCAGGGGGGAGGCCTGAGATGGATTCACCCCTCCACTTT; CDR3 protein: CASSLPPPGGRPEMDSPLHF
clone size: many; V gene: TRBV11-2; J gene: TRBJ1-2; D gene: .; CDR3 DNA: TGTGCCAGCAGCTCGCAGGGTAACTATGGCTACACCTTC; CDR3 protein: CASSSQGNYGYTF
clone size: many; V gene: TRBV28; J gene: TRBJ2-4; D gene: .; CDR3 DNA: TGTGCCAGCAGTTTCCAATGGGGCGCGATGATGAACATTCAGTACTTC; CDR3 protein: CASSFQWGAMMNIQYF
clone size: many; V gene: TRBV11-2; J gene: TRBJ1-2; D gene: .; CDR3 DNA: TGTGCCAGCAGCTTAGTTCAGAAAGACTATGGCTACACCTTC; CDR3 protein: CASSLVQKDYGYTF
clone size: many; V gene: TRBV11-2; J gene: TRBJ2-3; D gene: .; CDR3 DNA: TGTGCCAGCAGCTTAGTACGGGGACCCTACTCACGCACAGATACGCAGTATTTT; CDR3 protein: CASSLVRGPYSRTDTQYF
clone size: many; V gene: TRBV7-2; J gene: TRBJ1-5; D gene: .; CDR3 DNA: TGTGCCAGCAGCAAGGACAGTTCATTTCGTCAGCCCCAGCATTTT; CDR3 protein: CASSKDSSFRQPQHF
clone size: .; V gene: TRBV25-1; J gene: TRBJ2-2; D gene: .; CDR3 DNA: TGTGCCAGCAGTGAGACCCGGAGATACACCGGGGAGCTGTTTTTT; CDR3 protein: CASSETRRYTGELFF
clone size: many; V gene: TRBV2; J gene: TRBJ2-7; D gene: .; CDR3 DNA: TGTGCCAGCAGTGAACGTCGGCAAACGAATGGCTACGAGCAGTACTTC; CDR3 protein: CASSERRQTNGYEQYF
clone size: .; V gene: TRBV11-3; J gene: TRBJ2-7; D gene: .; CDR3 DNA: TGTGCCAGCAGCCGCTCGGGGACATCAGCCTACGAGCAGTACTTC; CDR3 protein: CASSRSGTSAYEQYF
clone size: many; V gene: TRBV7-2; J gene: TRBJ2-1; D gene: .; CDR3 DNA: TGTGCCAGCAGCTTAGCCCTTATGGGCAATGAGCAGTTCTTC; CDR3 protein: CASSLALMGNEQFF
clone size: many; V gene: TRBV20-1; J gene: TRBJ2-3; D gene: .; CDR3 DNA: TGCAGTGCTGATAGGACACAGCCAAGACCAGATACGCAGTATTTT; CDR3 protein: CSADRTQPRPDTQYF
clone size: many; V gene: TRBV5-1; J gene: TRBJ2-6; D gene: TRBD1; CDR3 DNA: TGCGCCAGCAGCCTACGACAGGGGGCAGGTGGGGCCAACGTCCTGACTTTC; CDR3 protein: CASSLRQGAGGANVLTF
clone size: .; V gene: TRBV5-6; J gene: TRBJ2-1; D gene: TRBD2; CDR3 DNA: TGTGCCAGCAGCGGGGATAGCGGGAGCACCTTATACAATGAGCAGTTCTTC; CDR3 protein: CASSGDSGSTLYNEQFF
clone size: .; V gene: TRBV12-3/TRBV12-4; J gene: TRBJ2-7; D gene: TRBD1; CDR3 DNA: TGTGCCAGCAGACCGCCCCGGGACAGGGGAGCCTACGAGCAGTACTTC; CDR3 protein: CASRPPRDRGAYEQYF
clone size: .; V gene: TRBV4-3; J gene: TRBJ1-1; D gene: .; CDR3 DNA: TGCGCCAGCAGCCAAGTCGGAGGGAACACTGAAGCTTTCTTT; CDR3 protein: CASSQVGGNTEAFF
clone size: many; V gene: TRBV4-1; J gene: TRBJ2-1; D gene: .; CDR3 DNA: TGCGCCAGCAGGTTTGCTAGTGAGCAGTTCTTC; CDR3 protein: CASRFASEQFF
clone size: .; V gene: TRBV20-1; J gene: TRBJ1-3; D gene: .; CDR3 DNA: TGCAGTGCTAGAGTTAGGGACGCAAACACCATATATTTT; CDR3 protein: CSARVRDANTIYF
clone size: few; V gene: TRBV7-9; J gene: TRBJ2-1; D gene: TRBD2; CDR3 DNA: TGTGCCAGCAGCCGAAACACAAAACGAAGCGGGGAGGTAAATGAGCAGTTCTTC; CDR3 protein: CASSRNTKRSGEVNEQFF
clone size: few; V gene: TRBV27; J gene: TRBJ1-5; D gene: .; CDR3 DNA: TGTGCCAGCAGTTCGGTCCCCGGGGGCAATCAGCCCCAGCATTTT; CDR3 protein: CASSSVPGGNQPQHF
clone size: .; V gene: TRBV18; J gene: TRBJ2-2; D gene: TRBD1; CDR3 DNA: TGTGCCAGCTGGCCTCCGGGACAGGGGGCGGCCGGGGAGCTGTTTTTT; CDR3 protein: CASWPPGQGAAGELFF
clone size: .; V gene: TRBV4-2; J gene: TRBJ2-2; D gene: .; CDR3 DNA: TGTGCCAGCAGCCAAGTGGGGACCGGGGAGCTGTTTTTT; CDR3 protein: CASSQVGTGELFF
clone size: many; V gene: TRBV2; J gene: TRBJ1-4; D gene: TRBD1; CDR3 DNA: TGTGCCAGCAGGGATACTTGGACAGGCCTTAATGAAAAACTGTTTTTT; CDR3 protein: CASRDTWTGLNEKLFF
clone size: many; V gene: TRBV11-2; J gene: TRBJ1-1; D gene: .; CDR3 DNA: TGTGCCAGCAGGCGGACGGTGAACACTGAAGCTTTCTTT; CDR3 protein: CASRRTVNTEAFF
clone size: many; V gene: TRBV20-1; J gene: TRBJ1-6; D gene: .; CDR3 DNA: TGCAGTGCTAGAGATGGGAATTCACCCCTCCACTTT; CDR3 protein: CSARDGNSPLHF
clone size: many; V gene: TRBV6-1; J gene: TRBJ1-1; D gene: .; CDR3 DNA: TGTGCCAGCAGTGAATTCGCAGGGGAAACTGAAGCTTTCTTT; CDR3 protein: CASSEFAGETEAFF
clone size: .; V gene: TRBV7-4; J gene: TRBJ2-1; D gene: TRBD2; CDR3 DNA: TGTGCCAGCAGCGGAGGGACTAGCGGGGGTGGATACAATGAGCAGTTCTTC; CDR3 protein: CASSGGTSGGGYNEQFF
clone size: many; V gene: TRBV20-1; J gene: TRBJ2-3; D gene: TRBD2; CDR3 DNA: TGCAGTGCTAGGTTATTACTAGCGGGAGTTCCAGATACGCAGTATTTT; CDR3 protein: CSARLLLAGVPDTQYF
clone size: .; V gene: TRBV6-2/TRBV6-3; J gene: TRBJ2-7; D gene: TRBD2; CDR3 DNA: TGTGCCAGCAGTTGGTTTCTTGCGGGAGGGCCCGGCGAGCAGTACTTC; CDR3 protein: CASSWFLAGGPGEQYF
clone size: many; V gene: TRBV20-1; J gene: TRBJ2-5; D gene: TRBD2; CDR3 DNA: TGCAGTGCGTCCCGACTAGCGGGACTTCTCCAAGAGACCCAGTACTTC; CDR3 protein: CSASRLAGLLQETQYF
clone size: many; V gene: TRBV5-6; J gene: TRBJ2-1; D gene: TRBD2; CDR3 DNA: TGTGCCAGCAGCTTCTCGGGGAATACGGTAGCGGGAGCCTACAATGAGCAGTTCTTC; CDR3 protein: CASSFSGNTVAGAYNEQFF
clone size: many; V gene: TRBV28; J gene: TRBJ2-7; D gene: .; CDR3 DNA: TGTGCCAGCAACAATGTCAGGGACGCCTACGAGCAGTACTTC; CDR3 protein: CASNNVRDAYEQYF
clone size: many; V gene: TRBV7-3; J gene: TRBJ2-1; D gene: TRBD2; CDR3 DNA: TGTGCCAGCAGCTTCGAGGTGTCGGAGCGGGAGGGCCGTTATGAGCAGTTCTTC; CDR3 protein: CASSFEVSEREGRYEQFF